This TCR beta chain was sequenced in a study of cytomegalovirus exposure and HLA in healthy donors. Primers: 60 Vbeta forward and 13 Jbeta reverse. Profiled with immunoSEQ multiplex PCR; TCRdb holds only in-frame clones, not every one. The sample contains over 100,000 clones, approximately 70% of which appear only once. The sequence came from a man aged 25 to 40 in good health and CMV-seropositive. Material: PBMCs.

Here the CDR3 DNA reads TGTGCCAGCAGTTTATCCCAGGGTCTAAATCAGCCCCAGCATTTT. Encoded protein: CASSLSQGLNQPQHF. This rearrangement joins TRBV27 to TRBJ1-5; a possible D gene is TRBD1 (5 bases). CDR1 and CDR2 from the germline V gene are MNHEY and SMNVEV (reference sequence). The CDR3 consists of 15 residues. V was shortened by 0 bases and J by 4 bases, with 10 bases between the two germline ends.